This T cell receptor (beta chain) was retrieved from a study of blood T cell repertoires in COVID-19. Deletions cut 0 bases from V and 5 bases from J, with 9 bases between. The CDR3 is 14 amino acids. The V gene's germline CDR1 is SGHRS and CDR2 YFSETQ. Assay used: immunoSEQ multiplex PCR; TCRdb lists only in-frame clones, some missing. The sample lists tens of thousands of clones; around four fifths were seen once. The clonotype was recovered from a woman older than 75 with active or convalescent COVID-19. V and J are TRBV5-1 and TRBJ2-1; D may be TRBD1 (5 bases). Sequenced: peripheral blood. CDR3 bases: TGCGCCAGCAGCTTGGTGCTACAGGACAATGAGCAGTTCTTC. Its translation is CASSLVLQDNEQFF.